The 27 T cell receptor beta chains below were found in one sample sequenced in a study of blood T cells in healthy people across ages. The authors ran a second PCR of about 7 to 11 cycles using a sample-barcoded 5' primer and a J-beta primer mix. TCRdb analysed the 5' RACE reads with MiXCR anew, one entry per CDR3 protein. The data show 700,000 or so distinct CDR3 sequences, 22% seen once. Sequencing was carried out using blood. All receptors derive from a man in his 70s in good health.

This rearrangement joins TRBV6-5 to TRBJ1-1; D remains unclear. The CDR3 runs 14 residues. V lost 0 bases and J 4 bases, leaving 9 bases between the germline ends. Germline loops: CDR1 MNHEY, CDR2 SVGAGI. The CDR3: CASSYSRDTTEAFF. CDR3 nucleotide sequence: TGTGCCAGCAGTTACTCGAGGGATACCACTGAAGCTTTCTTT.

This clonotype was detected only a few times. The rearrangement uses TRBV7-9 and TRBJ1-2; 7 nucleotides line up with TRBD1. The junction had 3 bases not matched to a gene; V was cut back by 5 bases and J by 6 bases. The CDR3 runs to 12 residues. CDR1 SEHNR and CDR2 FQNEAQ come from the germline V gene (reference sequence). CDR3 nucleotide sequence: TGTGCCAGCAGCCCCCAGGGGGATGGCTACACCTTC. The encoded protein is CASSPQGDGYTF.

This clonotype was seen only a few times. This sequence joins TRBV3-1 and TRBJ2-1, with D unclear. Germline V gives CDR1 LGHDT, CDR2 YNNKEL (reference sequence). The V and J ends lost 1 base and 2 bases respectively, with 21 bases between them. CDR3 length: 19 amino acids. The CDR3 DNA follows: TGTGCCAGCAGCCAAGCCCTCATAGCCGCCGGAGACCCCTACAATGAGCAGTTCTTC. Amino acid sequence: CASSQALIAAGDPYNEQFF.

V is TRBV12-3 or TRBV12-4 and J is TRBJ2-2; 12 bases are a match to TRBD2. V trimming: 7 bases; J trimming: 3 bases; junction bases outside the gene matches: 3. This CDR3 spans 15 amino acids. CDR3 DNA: TGTGCCAGCAATGGACTAGCGGGATACACCGGGGAGCTGTTTTTT. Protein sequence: CASNGLAGYTGELFF.

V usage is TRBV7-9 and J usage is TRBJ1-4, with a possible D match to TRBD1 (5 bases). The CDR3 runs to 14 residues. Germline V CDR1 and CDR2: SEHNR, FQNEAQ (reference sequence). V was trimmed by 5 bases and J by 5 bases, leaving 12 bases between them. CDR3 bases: TGTGCCAGCAGCGTCACGAGGGGAAATGAAAAACTGTTTTTT. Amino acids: CASSVTRGNEKLFF.

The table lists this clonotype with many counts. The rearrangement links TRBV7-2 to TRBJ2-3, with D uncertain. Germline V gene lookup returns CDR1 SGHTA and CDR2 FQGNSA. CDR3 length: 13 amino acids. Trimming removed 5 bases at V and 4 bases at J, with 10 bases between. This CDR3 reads CASSPQSADTQYF. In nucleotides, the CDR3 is TGTGCCAGCAGCCCCCAGTCGGCAGATACGCAGTATTTT.

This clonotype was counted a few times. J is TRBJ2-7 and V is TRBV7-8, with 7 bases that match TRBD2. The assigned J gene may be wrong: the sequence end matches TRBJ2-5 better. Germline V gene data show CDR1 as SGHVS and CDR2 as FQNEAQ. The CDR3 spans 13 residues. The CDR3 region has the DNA TGTGCCAGCAGCTCAGAGCGGGGAGAGACCCAGTACTTC. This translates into CASSSERGETQYF.

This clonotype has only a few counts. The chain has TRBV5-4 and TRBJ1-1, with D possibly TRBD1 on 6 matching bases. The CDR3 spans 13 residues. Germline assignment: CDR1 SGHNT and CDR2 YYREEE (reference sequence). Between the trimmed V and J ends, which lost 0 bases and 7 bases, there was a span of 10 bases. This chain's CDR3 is CASSLDRANEAFF. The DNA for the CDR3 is TGTGCCAGCAGCTTGGACAGGGCGAATGAAGCTTTCTTT.

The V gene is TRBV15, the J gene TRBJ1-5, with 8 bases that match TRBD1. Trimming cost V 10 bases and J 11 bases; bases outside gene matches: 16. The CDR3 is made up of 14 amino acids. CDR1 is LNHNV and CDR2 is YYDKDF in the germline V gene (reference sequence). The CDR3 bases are TGTGCCAAACTAGGGACAGGCCCCTACAGGACCCAGCATTTT. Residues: CAKLGTGPYRTQHF.

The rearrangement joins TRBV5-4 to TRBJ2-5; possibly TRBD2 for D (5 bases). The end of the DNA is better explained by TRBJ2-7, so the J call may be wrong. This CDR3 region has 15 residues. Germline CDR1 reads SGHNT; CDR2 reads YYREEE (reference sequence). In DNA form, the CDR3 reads TGTGCCAGCAGCTTCGCGGGCGAAATGAGGTACGAGCAGTACTTC. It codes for CASSFAGEMRYEQYF.

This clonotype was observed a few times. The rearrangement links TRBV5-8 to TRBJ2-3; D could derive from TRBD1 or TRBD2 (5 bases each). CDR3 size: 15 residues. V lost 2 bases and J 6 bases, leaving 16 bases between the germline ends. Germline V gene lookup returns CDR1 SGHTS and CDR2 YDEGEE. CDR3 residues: CASSFGLGRGDTQYF. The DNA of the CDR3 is TGTGCCAGCAGCTTCGGGTTGGGACGCGGGGATACGCAGTATTTT.

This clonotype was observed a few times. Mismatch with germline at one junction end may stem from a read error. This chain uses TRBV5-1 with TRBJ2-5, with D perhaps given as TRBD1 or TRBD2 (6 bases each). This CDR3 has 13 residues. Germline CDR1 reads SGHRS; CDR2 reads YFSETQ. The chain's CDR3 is CASREEGGKTQYF. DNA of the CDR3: TGCGCCAGCAGGGAGGAGGGGGGTAAGACCCAGTACTTT.

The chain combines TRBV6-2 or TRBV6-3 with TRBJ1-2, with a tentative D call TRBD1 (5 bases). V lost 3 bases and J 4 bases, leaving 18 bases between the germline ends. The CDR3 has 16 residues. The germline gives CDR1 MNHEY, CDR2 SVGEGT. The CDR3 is CASSYRGITGGYGYTF. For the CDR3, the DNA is TGTGCCAGCAGTTATAGGGGCATAACAGGAGGCTATGGCTACACCTTC.

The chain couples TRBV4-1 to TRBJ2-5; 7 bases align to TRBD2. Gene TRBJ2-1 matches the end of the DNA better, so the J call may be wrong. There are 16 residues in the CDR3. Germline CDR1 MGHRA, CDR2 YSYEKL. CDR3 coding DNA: TGCGCCAGCAGCCAAGATCAAAGGACTAGTATCAATGAGCAGTTCTTC. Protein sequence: CASSQDQRTSINEQFF.

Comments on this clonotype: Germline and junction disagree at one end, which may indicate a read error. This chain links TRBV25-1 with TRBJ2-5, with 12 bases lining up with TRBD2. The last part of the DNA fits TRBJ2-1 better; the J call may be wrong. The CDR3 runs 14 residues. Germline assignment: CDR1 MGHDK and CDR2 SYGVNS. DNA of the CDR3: TGTGCCAGTAGGACTAGCGGGATGAAGAATGGGCAGTTCTTC. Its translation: CASRTSGMKNGQFF.

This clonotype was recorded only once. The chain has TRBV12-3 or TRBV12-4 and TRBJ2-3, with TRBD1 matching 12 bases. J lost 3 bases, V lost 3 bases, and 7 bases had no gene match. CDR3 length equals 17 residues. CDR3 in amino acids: CASSLVGQGAPTDTQYF. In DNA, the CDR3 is TGTGCCAGCAGTTTGGTGGGACAGGGGGCGCCGACAGATACGCAGTATTTT.

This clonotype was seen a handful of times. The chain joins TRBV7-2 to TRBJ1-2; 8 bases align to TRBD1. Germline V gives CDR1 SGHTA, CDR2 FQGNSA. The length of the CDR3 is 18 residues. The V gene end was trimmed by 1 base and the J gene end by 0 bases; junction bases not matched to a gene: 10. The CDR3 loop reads CASSLEMTGALANYGYTF. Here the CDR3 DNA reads TGTGCCAGCAGCTTAGAGATGACAGGGGCTTTAGCTAACTATGGCTACACCTTC.

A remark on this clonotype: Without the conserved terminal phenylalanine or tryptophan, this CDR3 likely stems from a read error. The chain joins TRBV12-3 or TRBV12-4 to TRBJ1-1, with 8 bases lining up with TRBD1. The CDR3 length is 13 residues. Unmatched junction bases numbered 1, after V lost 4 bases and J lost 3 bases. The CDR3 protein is CASSWGQDTEAFV. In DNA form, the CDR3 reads TGTGCCAGCAGTTGGGGACAGGACACTGAAGCTTTCGTT.

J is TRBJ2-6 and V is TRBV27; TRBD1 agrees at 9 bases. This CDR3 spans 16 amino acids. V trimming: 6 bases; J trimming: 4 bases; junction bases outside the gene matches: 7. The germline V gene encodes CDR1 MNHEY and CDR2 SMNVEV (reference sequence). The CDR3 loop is CASSDGTGFGANVLTF. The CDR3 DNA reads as TGTGCCAGCAGCGATGGGACAGGGTTCGGGGCCAACGTCCTGACTTTC.

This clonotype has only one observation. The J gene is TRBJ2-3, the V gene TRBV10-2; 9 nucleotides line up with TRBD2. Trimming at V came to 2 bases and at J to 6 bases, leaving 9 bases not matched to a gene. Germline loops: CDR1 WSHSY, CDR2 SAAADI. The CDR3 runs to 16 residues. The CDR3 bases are TGCGCCAGCAGTGAGCCGGGCGGGAGGGGTTTTGATACGCAGTATTTT. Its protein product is CASSEPGGRGFDTQYF.

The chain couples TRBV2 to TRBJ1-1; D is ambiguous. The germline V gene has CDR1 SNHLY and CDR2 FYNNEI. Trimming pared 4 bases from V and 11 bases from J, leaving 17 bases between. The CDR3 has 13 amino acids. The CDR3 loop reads CASSAYNFNQAFF. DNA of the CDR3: TGTGCCAGCAGTGCTTATAACTTTAATCAGGCTTTCTTT.

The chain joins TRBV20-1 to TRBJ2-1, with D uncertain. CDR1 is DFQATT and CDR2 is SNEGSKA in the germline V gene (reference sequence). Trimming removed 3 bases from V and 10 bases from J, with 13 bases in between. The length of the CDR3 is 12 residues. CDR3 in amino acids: CSARIMHGEQFF. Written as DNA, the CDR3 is TGCAGTGCTAGGATAATGCATGGGGAGCAGTTCTTC.

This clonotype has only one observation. The CDR3 spells CASSLGRQGSNTGELFF. CDR3 nucleotides: TGCGCCAGCAGCTTGGGACGACAGGGGTCGAACACCGGGGAGCTGTTTTTT. This chain joins TRBV5-1 and TRBJ2-2; 8 bases fit TRBD1. The CDR3 has 17 residues. V trimming: 0 bases; J trimming: 0 bases; junction bases outside the gene matches: 4. The V gene's germline CDR1 is SGHRS and CDR2 YFSETQ. The whole variable domain, remainder taken from reference TRBV5-1 and TRBJ2-2, is KAGVTQTPRYLIKTRGQQVTLSCSPISGHRSVSWYQQTPGQGLQFLFEYFSETQRNKGNFPGRFSGRQFSNSRSEMNVSTLELGDSALYLCASSLGRQGSNTGELFFGEGSRLTVL.

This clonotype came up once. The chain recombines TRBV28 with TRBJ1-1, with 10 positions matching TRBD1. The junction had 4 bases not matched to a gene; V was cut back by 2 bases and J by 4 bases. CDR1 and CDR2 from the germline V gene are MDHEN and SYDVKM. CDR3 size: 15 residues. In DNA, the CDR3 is TGTGCCAGCAGTTTAAGGGGACAGGGGCTCACTGAAGCTTTCTTT. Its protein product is CASSLRGQGLTEAFF.

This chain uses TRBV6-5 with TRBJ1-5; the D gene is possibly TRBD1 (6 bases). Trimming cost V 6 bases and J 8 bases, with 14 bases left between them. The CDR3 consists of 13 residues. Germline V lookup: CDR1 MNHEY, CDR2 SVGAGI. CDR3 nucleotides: TGTGCCAGCAGCCCCAAGAACAGGGAGCCCCAGCATTTT. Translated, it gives CASSPKNREPQHF.

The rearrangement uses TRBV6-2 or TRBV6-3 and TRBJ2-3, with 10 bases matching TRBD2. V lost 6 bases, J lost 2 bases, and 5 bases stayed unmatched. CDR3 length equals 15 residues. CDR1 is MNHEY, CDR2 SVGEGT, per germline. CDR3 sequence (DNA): TGTGCCAGCAGCATAGCGGGGGGTTACACAGATACGCAGTATTTT. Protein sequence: CASSIAGGYTDTQYF.

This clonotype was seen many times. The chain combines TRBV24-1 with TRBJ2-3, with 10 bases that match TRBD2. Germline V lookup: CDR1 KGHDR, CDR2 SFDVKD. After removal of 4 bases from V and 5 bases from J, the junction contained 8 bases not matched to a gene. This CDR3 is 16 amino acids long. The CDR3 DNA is TGTGCCACCAGTGAACCCAGCGGGGGGGAGAAAGATACGCAGTATTTT. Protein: CATSEPSGGEKDTQYF.